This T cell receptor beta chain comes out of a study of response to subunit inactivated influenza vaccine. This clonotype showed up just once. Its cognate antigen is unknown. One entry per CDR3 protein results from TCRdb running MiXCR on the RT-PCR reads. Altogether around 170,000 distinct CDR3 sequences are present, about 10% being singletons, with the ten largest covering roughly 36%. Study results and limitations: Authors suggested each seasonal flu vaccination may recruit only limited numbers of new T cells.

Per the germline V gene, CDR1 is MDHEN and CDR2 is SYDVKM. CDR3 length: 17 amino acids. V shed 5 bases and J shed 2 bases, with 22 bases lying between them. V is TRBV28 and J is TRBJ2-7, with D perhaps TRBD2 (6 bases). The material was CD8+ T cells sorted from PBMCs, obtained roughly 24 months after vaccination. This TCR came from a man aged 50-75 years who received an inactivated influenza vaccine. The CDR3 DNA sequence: TGTGCCAGCAGTGGACTGCGGGGAAGCGGCCAAACCTACGAGCAGTACTTC. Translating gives CASSGLRGSGQTYEQYF.